This T cell receptor (beta chain) was found in a study of blood T cell repertoires in COVID-19. Losses at the gene ends were 6 bases for V and 4 bases for J; bases not matched to a gene: 5. The germline V gene has CDR1 MRHNA and CDR2 SNTAGT. CDR3 size: 13 residues. The data were produced by immunoSEQ multiplex PCR, yet TCRdb's version contains in-frame clones alone and is incomplete. The sample contains roughly 170,000 clones, 65% to 85% of which appear only once. This TCR was sampled from a woman aged 40 to 55 with acute COVID-19. The sequenced sample was PBMCs or T cells enriched from blood (not recorded which). J is TRBJ1-1 and V is TRBV6-4; 7 bases agree with TRBD1. As DNA, the CDR3 is TGTGCCAGCAGGCGACAGGGTGGCACTGAAGCTTTCTTT. It encodes CASRRQGGTEAFF.